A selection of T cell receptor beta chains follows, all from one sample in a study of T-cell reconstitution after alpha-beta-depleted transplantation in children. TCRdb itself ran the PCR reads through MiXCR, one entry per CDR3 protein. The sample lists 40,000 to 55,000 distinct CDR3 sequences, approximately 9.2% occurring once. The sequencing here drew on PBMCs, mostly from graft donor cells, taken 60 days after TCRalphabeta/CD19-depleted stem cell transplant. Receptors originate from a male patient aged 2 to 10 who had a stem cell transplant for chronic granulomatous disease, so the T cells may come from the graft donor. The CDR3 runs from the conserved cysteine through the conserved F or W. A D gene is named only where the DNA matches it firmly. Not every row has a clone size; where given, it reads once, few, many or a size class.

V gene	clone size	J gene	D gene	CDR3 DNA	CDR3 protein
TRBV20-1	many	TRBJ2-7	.	TGCAGTGCTAGAGATGTGGGGGATGGGAGCGAGCAGTACTTC	CSARDVGDGSEQYF
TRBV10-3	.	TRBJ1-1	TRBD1	TGTGCCATCAGGGGACAGGGGAACACTGAAGCTTTCTTT	CAIRGQGNTEAFF
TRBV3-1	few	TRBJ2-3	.	TGTGCCAGCAGCCAAGATCCCTTAGTGGCAGGGGAAACAGATACGCAGTATTTT	CASSQDPLVAGETDTQYF
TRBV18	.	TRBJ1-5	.	TGTGCCAGCTCACCGTGGGGGGCGGCTAGCAATCAGCCCCAGCATTTT	CASSPWGAASNQPQHF
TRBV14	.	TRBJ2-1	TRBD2	TGTGCCAGCAGCCAAGATCCTTGGGCAGGGCGTAAGCGGGGTAGCTCCTACAATGAGCAGTTCTTC	CASSQDPWAGRKRGSSYNEQFF
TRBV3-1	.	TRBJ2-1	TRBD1	TGTGCCAGCAGCACACAGGGGGCCCTAAGGAATGAGCAGTTCTTC	CASSTQGALRNEQFF
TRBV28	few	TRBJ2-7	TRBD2	TGTGCCAGCAGCCAATCCGGGACTAGAAAGAACTTC	CASSQSGTRKNF
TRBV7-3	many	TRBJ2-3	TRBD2	TGTGCCAGCAGCTTAGAGGCGGGAGGCCTCGGAACAGATACGCAGTATTTT	CASSLEAGGLGTDTQYF
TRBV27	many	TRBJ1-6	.	TGTGCCAGCAGAGTTCAGGGTAACGGTTCACCCCTCCACTTT	CASRVQGNGSPLHF
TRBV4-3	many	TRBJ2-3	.	TGCGCCAGCAGCCCCCGACAGAACGGCATTACAGATACGCAGTATTTT	CASSPRQNGITDTQYF
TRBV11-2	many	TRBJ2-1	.	TGTGCCAGCAGCTTCGAGCTTTCCTACAATGAGCAGTTCTTC	CASSFELSYNEQFF
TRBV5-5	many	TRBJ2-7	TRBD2	TGTGCCAGCAGCCCCCGCCCGGGAGGGCCCTACGAGCAGTACTTC	CASSPRPGGPYEQYF
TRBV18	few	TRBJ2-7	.	TGTGCCAGCTCACCAGAGTTACCCTACGAGCAGTACTTC	CASSPELPYEQYF
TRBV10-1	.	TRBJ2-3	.	TGCGCCAGCAGTGAGTCGGATCAGGGTCGAACGCAGTATTTT	CASSESDQGRTQYF
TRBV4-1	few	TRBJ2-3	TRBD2	TGCGCCAGCAGTCACTGGACTAGCGGGGGGGTATACACAGATACGCAGTATTTT	CASSHWTSGGVYTDTQYF
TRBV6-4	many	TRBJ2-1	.	TGTGCCAGCAGTGAGGGACAAGACTACAATGAGCAGTTCTTC	CASSEGQDYNEQFF
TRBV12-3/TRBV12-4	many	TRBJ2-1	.	TGTGCCAGCAGGCATGAAGCGAGCGCCTACAATGAGCAGTTCTTC	CASRHEASAYNEQFF
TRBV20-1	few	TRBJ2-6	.	TGCAGTGCACCGATGGGGGTAAAATCTGGGGCCAACGTCCTGACTTTC	CSAPMGVKSGANVLTF
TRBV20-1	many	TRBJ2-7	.	TGCAGTGCTCTTTGGGCTAGAGGGTACCACGAGCAGTACTTC	CSALWARGYHEQYF
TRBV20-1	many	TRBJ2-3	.	TGCAGTGCTAACAGGGCCACAGATACGCAGTATTTT	CSANRATDTQYF
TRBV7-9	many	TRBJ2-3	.	TGTGCCAGCAGCTTAACTATCACAGATACGCAGTATTTT	CASSLTITDTQYF
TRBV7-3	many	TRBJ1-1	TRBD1	TGTGCCAGCAGCTTAGGGGTAGGACAGGGCACTGAAGCTTTCTTT	CASSLGVGQGTEAFF
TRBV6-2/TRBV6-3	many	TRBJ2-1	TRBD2	TGTGCCAGCAGTTACTCGTTAGCGGGATCTTACAATGAGCAGTTCTTC	CASSYSLAGSYNEQFF
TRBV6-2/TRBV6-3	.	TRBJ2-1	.	TGTGCCAGCAGTTACTTCGGAACTGAGCAGTTCTTC	CASSYFGTEQFF
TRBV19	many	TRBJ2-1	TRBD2	TGTGCCAGTAGTGTAACGGGACTAGCGGGGTACAATGAGCAGTTCTTC	CASSVTGLAGYNEQFF
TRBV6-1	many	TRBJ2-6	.	TGTGCCAGCAGGGTTGGGGGGTCTGGGGCCAACGTCCTGACTTTC	CASRVGGSGANVLTF
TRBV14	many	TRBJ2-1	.	TGTGCCAGCAGCCAATTTAAGGGTAATGAGCAGTTCTTC	CASSQFKGNEQFF
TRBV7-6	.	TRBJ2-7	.	TGTGCCAGCAGCCGTCGGGGGATCTACGAGCAGTACTTC	CASSRRGIYEQYF
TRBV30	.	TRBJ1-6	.	TGTGCCTGGAGTGGAACAGGGATTCCCTATAATTCACCCCTCCACTTT	CAWSGTGIPYNSPLHF
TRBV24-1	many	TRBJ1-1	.	TGTGCCACCAGTGAGACAGGGAACACTGAAGCTTTCTTT	CATSETGNTEAFF
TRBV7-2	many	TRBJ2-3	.	TGTGCCAGCAGCTTAGGGGCAGGGATCCTCACAGATACGCAGTATTTT	CASSLGAGILTDTQYF
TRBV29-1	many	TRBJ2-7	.	TGCAGCGTCGGGGACGTATACGAGCAGTACTTC	CSVGDVYEQYF
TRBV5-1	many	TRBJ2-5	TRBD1	TGCGCCAGCAGCTGGGGACAGGGCCTAAATGGGGAGACCCAGTACTTC	CASSWGQGLNGETQYF